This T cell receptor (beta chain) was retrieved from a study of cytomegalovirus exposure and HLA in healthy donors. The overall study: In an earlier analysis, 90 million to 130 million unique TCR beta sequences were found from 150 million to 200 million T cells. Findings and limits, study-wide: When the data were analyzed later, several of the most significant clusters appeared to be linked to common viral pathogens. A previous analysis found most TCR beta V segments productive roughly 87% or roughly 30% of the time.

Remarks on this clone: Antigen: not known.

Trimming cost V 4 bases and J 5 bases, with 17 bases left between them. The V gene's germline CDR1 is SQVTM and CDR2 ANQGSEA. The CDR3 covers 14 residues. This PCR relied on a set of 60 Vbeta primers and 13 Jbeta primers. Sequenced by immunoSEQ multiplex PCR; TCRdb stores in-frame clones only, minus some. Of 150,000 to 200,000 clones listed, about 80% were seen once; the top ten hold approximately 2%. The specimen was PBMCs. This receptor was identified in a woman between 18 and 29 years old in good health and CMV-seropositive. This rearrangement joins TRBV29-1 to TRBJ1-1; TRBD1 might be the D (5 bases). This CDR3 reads CSVVRSRGGTEAFF. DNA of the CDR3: TGCAGCGTTGTAAGATCGAGGGGAGGTACTGAAGCTTTCTTT.